The 21 T cell receptor beta chains below all came from one sample that was sequenced in a study of CD8 T cells in Susac syndrome. RNA amounts of about 0.5 to 1 ug underwent reverse transcription with random hexamers. Each CDR3 protein is one row after TCRdb ran MiXCR on the immunoSEQ multiplex PCR reads. There are about 300,000 distinct CDR3 sequences in the sample; 85% occur only once, and approximately 0.11% lies in the top ten. The sequencing input was CD8+ T cells from PBMCs. Receptors originate from a human donor with multiple sclerosis.

This clonotype was detected only once. The chain uses TRBV10-3 and TRBJ2-3, with D perhaps matching TRBD2 (6 bases). Germline assignment: CDR1 ENHRY and CDR2 SYGVKD. The CDR3 covers 15 residues. Deletions cut 0 bases from V and 2 bases from J, with 9 bases between. CDR3 nucleotides: TGTGCCATCAGTGAGTCACAGCGGGTCACAGATACGCAGTATTTT. Translation: CAISESQRVTDTQYF.

The chain recombines TRBV9 with TRBJ2-1; D might be TRBD1 (6 bases). Germline CDR1 SGDLS, CDR2 YYNGEE. The V gene lost 7 bases and the J gene lost 5 bases, with 22 bases spanning the gap. The CDR3 extends over 16 amino acids. Here the CDR3 reads CASSGQRERPNNEQFF. The CDR3 DNA follows: TGTGCCAGCTCCGGACAGAGAGAAAGACCAAACAATGAGCAGTTCTTC.

The chain recombines TRBV10-3 with TRBJ2-2, with 9 positions matching TRBD1. V lost 2 bases, J lost 4 bases, and 8 bases stayed unmatched. This CDR3 is 17 amino acids long. The V gene's germline CDR1 is ENHRY and CDR2 SYGVKD. The CDR3 coding sequence is TGTGCCATCAGTGAGCCCTTACAGGGGGCAAGCACCGGGGAGCTGTTTTTT. This translates into CAISEPLQGASTGELFF.

The chain has TRBV5-6 and TRBJ2-5; D not certain. V was trimmed by 4 bases and J by 4 bases, leaving 14 bases between them. The CDR3 sequence is 14 residues long. Germline V gene sequence: CDR1 SGHDT, CDR2 YYEEEE. The CDR3 protein is CASSDGGEAETQYF. The DNA of the CDR3 is TGTGCCAGCAGCGATGGCGGCGAGGCAGAGACCCAGTACTTC.

In DNA form, the CDR3 reads TGCAGCGTACGAAGGGACGGAAAGTACAATGAGCAGTTCTTC. Translation: CSVRRDGKYNEQFF. This chain connects TRBV29-1 to TRBJ2-1; D tentatively fits TRBD1 or TRBD2 (5 bases each). The germline CDR1 and CDR2 sequences are SQVTM and ANQGSEA. V dropped 6 bases and J dropped 4 bases, with 16 bases sitting between them. The CDR3 has 14 amino acids.

The rearrangement links TRBV9 to TRBJ2-2; 9 bases fit TRBD1. The CDR3 runs 15 residues. CDR1 is SGDLS and CDR2 is YYNGEE in the germline V gene. The V segment lost 0 bases and the J segment 6 bases; nucleotides outside the gene matches: 3. As DNA, the CDR3 is TGTGCCAGCAGCGTAGCGGACAGGGGTTCCGGGGAGCTGTTTTTT. Protein: CASSVADRGSGELFF.

This clonotype has only one observation. The chain combines TRBV9 with TRBJ2-5; TRBD2 is a possible D gene (5 bases). The V gene lost 0 bases and the J gene lost 4 bases, with 16 bases spanning the gap. Germline CDR1 and CDR2: SGDLS and YYNGEE. The CDR3 is 16 amino acids. The CDR3 nucleotides read TGTGCCAGCAGCGTAGACGCAGCGAGAGGAGGAGAGACCCAGTACTTC. The encoded protein is CASSVDAARGGETQYF.

The table lists this clonotype with a count of one. This sequence joins TRBV28 and TRBJ2-3, with D perhaps matching TRBD2 (5 bases). The V gene lost 4 bases and the J gene lost 0 bases, with 11 bases spanning the gap. This CDR3 spans 15 amino acids. The germline gives CDR1 MDHEN, CDR2 SYDVKM. CDR3 nucleotide sequence: TGTGCCAGCAGTTGGAGGCAGTCTAGCACAGATACGCAGTATTTT. Its translation: CASSWRQSSTDTQYF.

The chain joins TRBV6-6 to TRBJ1-2; D is unclear. V was clipped by 6 bases and J by 3 bases, with 17 bases between them. The CDR3 is made up of 15 amino acids. Germline V lookup: CDR1 MNHNY, CDR2 SVGAGI (reference sequence). The CDR3 DNA follows: TGTGCCAGCAGCCTATCTAGGGAGCGTGACTATGGCTACACCTTC. Translating gives CASSLSRERDYGYTF.

V gene TRBV28 combines with J gene TRBJ2-1; 11 nucleotides match TRBD2. Losses at the gene ends were 4 bases for V and 2 bases for J; bases not matched to a gene: 13. The CDR3 extends over 19 amino acids. Germline V gene sequence: CDR1 MDHEN, CDR2 SYDVKM. The CDR3 is CASSSASELSGRAYNEQFF. CDR3 nucleotides: TGTGCCAGCAGTTCTGCCTCCGAACTTAGCGGGAGGGCCTACAATGAGCAGTTCTTC.

In this sample, this clonotype turned up once. This chain connects TRBV10-3 to TRBJ1-3; TRBD1 matches at 7 bases. The CDR3 runs to 17 residues. Germline V CDR1 and CDR2: ENHRY, SYGVKD. V shed 3 bases and J 0 bases; nucleotides not matched to a gene: 8. CDR3 DNA: TGTGCCATCAGTGACACTGGACAGGCCCTCTCTGGAAACACCATATATTTT. Protein product: CAISDTGQALSGNTIYF.

As DNA, the CDR3 is TGTGCCAGCAGGCCAGGAAGGATCGAGACCCAGTACTTC. Translation: CASRPGRIETQYF. The chain links TRBV27 to TRBJ2-5; D is ambiguous. The V and J ends lost 6 bases and 5 bases respectively, with 13 bases between them. In germline, CDR1 is MNHEY, CDR2 SMNVEV (reference sequence). This CDR3 comprises 13 residues.

The CDR3 protein is CASSLERESTDTQYF. Here the CDR3 DNA reads TGTGCCAGCAGCTTGGAGCGGGAGAGCACAGATACGCAGTATTTT. The chain uses TRBV5-4 and TRBJ2-3, with 8 bases aligning to TRBD2. V gave up 0 bases and J gave up 0 bases; unmatched junction bases: 0. Germline V gene data show CDR1 as SGHNT and CDR2 as YYREEE (reference sequence). This CDR3 comprises 15 residues.

This clonotype was detected only a few times. The chain uses TRBV7-9 and TRBJ1-1; D not resolved. The germline V gene encodes CDR1 SEHNR and CDR2 FQNEAQ (reference sequence). V lost 5 bases, J lost 1 base, and 11 bases lay in between. The CDR3 consists of 14 residues. This CDR3 is CASSPPSSNTEAFF. The DNA of the CDR3 is TGTGCCAGCAGCCCTCCTTCTTCGAACACTGAAGCTTTCTTT. The full variable domain, completed using reference TRBV7-9 and TRBJ1-1, is DTGVSQNPRHKITKRGQNVTFRCDPISEHNRLYWYRQTLGQGPEFLTYFQNEAQLEKSRLLSDRFSAERPKGSFSTLEIQRTEQGDSAMYLCASSPPSSNTEAFFGQGTRLTVV.

V is TRBV7-9 and J is TRBJ2-3, with TRBD1 as a possible D gene (6 bases). The ends were cut back, 1 base at V and 4 bases at J, with 12 bases in the middle. CDR3 length: 15 amino acids. In germline, CDR1 is SEHNR, CDR2 FQNEAQ (reference sequence). The CDR3 reads CASSLVSGDPDTQYF. CDR3 sequence (DNA): TGTGCCAGCAGCTTAGTATCAGGGGATCCAGATACGCAGTATTTT.

This chain links TRBV4-1 with TRBJ2-1; either TRBD1 or TRBD2 may supply D (5 bases each). V lost 2 bases to trimming and J lost 8 bases, with 16 bases between them. From germline, CDR1 is MGHRA and CDR2 YSYEKL. This CDR3 region has 15 residues. This CDR3 is CASSQPVVRDDEQFF. In DNA form, the CDR3 reads TGCGCCAGCAGCCAACCAGTCGTTAGGGACGATGAGCAGTTCTTC.

This rearrangement joins TRBV9 to TRBJ2-3; D is undetermined. The germline V and J ends were trimmed by 2 bases and 0 bases, with 10 bases remaining between them. The germline gives CDR1 SGDLS, CDR2 YYNGEE. This CDR3 contains 15 residues. CDR3 sequence: CASSVGAGSTDTQYF. In nucleotides, the CDR3 is TGTGCCAGCAGCGTTGGTGCCGGGAGCACAGATACGCAGTATTTT.

V gene TRBV27 combines with J gene TRBJ2-1; TRBD1 agrees at 8 bases. The CDR3 runs 15 residues. The V and J ends lost 0 bases and 5 bases, in that order; junction bases with no gene match: 3. Germline assignment: CDR1 MNHEY and CDR2 SMNVEV (reference sequence). The CDR3 is CASSLSTTGDNEQFF. In DNA form, the CDR3 reads TGTGCCAGCAGTTTATCGACGACAGGGGACAATGAGCAGTTCTTC.

This clonotype appeared once. The chain combines TRBV20-1 with TRBJ2-1, with 14 bases identical to TRBD2. Trimming removed 5 bases from V and 4 bases from J; junction bases left unmatched: 13. The CDR3 sequence is 18 residues long. Germline V gene lookup returns CDR1 DFQATT and CDR2 SNEGSKA (reference sequence). CDR3 bases: TGCAGTGCTCCTTTCGGGACTAGCGGGAGACCCGCTTACAATGAGCAGTTCTTC. Amino acids: CSAPFGTSGRPAYNEQFF.

V is TRBV9 and J is TRBJ2-7; D may be TRBD1 (6 bases). CDR1 SGDLS and CDR2 YYNGEE come from the germline V gene. Trimming took off 6 bases at V and 3 bases at J, with 13 bases between the two ends. This CDR3 comprises 13 residues. This CDR3 is CASNPRGGYEQYF. CDR3 nucleotides: TGTGCCAGCAATCCCCGAGGGGGCTACGAGCAGTACTTC.

This clonotype appeared a single time. The V call is TRBV29-1, the J call TRBJ1-4, with TRBD1 matching over 8 bases. Germline trimming cut 6 bases from V and 0 bases from J; bases unmatched to any gene: 3. Germline CDR1 and CDR2: SQVTM and ANQGSEA. This CDR3 is built from 14 residues. CDR3 DNA: TGCAGCGTACAGGGGGGGACAACTAATGAAAAACTGTTTTTT. Amino acids: CSVQGGTTNEKLFF.